The 9 T cell receptor beta chains below all came from one sample that was sequenced in a study of shared clonotypes between healthy human individuals. Assay: immunoSEQ multiplex PCR; the TCRdb copy retains only in-frame clones and omits some. The sample has roughly 2,500,000 clones, over 85% seen once. Sequencing was performed on naive CD4+ T cells from PBMCs. Subset in this sample: CD45RA+ positively selected. All receptors derive from a man aged 18-30 years in good health. Some clones in this sample may be carry-over from other donors' samples.

This clone was recorded only once. The sample has other DNA sequences that encode this CDR3 too. V usage is TRBV5-1 and J usage is TRBJ2-3, with a tentative D call TRBD1 (8 bases). CDR1 and CDR2 from the germline V gene are SGHRS and YFSETQ. Trimming cost V 0 bases and J 4 bases, with 12 bases left between them. The CDR3 contains 15 residues. This CDR3 is CASSLGTGGADTQYF. CDR3 sequence (DNA): TGCGCCAGCAGCTTGGGAACAGGGGGGGCAGATACGCAGTATTTT.

This clone was seen once. The V and J genes are TRBV15 and TRBJ2-3, with D unclear. Trimming removed 0 bases from V and 0 bases from J, with 16 bases in between. From germline, CDR1 is LNHNV and CDR2 YYDKDF (reference sequence). This CDR3 is 18 amino acids long. CDR3: CATSREPLRAYSTDTQYF. The CDR3 DNA is TGTGCCACCAGCAGAGAGCCATTACGAGCGTATAGCACAGATACGCAGTATTTT.

The chain carries TRBV6-6 and TRBJ2-7; TRBD1 might be the D (6 bases). Trimming pared 6 bases from V and 5 bases from J, leaving 11 bases between. The CDR3 runs 12 residues. The germline V gene encodes CDR1 MNHNY and CDR2 SVGAGI (reference sequence). CDR3 nucleotide sequence: TGTGCCAGCAGGGCAACAGGGAACGAGCAGTACTTC. It codes for CASRATGNEQYF.

This chain uses TRBV6-5 with TRBJ2-4; the D is unclear. The CDR3 contains 14 residues. From germline, CDR1 is MNHEY and CDR2 SVGAGI. Trimming pared 4 bases from V and 6 bases from J, leaving 13 bases between. The DNA of the CDR3 is TGTGCCAGCAGTTCCCGTATCCTGGGAAACATTCAGTACTTC. Translated, it gives CASSSRILGNIQYF.

V gene TRBV19 combines with J gene TRBJ2-5; 12 bases line up with TRBD1. The germline gives CDR1 LNHDA, CDR2 SQIVND (reference sequence). With 6 bases clipped from V and 5 bases from J, the junction kept 10 bases outside the gene matches. CDR3 size: 16 residues. CDR3 residues: CASRPTGQGARETQYF. CDR3 bases: TGTGCCAGTAGGCCGACGGGACAGGGGGCTCGGGAGACCCAGTACTTC. Full variable domain (rest looked up from reference TRBV19 and TRBJ2-5): DGGITQSPKYLFRKEGQNVTLSCEQNLNHDAMYWYRQDPGQGLRLIYYSQIVNDFQKGDIAEGYSVSREKKESFPLTVTSAQKNPTAFYLCASRPTGQGARETQYFGPGTRLLVL.

This chain uses TRBV27 with TRBJ1-2; D unresolved. V was pared by 2 bases and J by 5 bases, with 6 bases between. Germline V gene lookup returns CDR1 MNHEY and CDR2 SMNVEV (reference sequence). The CDR3 is made up of 12 amino acids. The CDR3 loop is CASSLGLYGYTF. CDR3 DNA sequence: TGTGCCAGCAGTTTAGGGTTATATGGCTACACCTTC.

The rearrangement uses TRBV19 and TRBJ2-1; D is uncertain. Germline CDR1 is LNHDA and CDR2 is SQIVND (reference sequence). Deletions cut 3 bases from V and 10 bases from J, with 7 bases between. This CDR3 is built from 11 residues. Here the CDR3 reads CASSIRREQFF. CDR3 bases: TGTGCCAGTAGTATCCGACGCGAGCAGTTCTTC. The variable domain in full, with the rest retrieved from reference TRBV19 and TRBJ2-1, is DGGITQSPKYLFRKEGQNVTLSCEQNLNHDAMYWYRQDPGQGLRLIYYSQIVNDFQKGDIAEGYSVSREKKESFPLTVTSAQKNPTAFYLCASSIRREQFFGPGTRLTVL.

The rearrangement uses TRBV4-1 and TRBJ1-4; D unclear. V lost 0 bases, J lost 0 bases, and 8 bases lay in between. Per the germline V gene, CDR1 is MGHRA and CDR2 is YSYEKL. The CDR3 contains 16 residues. CDR3 protein: CASSQDAVATNEKLFF. In DNA form, the CDR3 reads TGCGCCAGCAGCCAAGATGCGGTTGCAACTAATGAAAAACTGTTTTTT.

The rearrangement uses TRBV19 and TRBJ2-5; TRBD1 aligns across 9 bases. Germline CDR1 LNHDA, CDR2 SQIVND (reference sequence). There are 15 residues in the CDR3. The trim removed 6 bases at V and 5 bases at J, leaving 10 bases unmatched. The CDR3 region has the DNA TGTGCCAGTAGGAGGAGGACAGGGGTTGGGGAGACCCAGTACTTC. Amino acid sequence: CASRRRTGVGETQYF.